The 28 T cell receptor beta chains listed next were all sequenced from one sample in a study of shared clonotypes between healthy human individuals. Profiled with immunoSEQ multiplex PCR; TCRdb holds only in-frame clones, not every one. The sample lists approximately 980,000 clones, 76% occurring once. Material for sequencing was memory CD4+ T cells sorted from blood. Documented subset: CD45RA-negative fraction. The receptor source for this set is a man between 18 and 29 years old in good health.

This rearrangement joins TRBV6-5 to TRBJ2-3; D gene ambiguous. CDR1 and CDR2 (germline): MNHEY, SVGAGI. The CDR3 runs to 14 residues. Trimming left V 5 bases short and J 9 bases short, with 18 bases between. DNA of the CDR3: TGTGCCAGCAGTCCAACCCGCCTGATGCGAACGCAGTATTTT. It codes for CASSPTRLMRTQYF.

The chain combines TRBV5-1 with TRBJ1-4; D not resolved. Looked up from germline, CDR1 is SGHRS and CDR2 is YFSETQ. The V end lost 4 bases, the J end lost 7 bases, and 11 bases lay between the germline ends. The CDR3 contains 13 residues. The DNA of the CDR3 is TGCGCCAGCAGCGGTGGCCTAACTGAAAAACTGTTTTTT. Translation: CASSGGLTEKLFF.

This clone was recorded a few times. The chain recombines TRBV6-5 with TRBJ2-2; no clear D. The germline V gene has CDR1 MNHEY and CDR2 SVGAGI. The CDR3 covers 15 residues. Trimming shortened V by 10 bases and J by 2 bases, and 17 bases separated the two germline ends. In DNA form, the CDR3 reads TGTGCCACTCAGACGAAACCGCTCAACACCGGGGAGCTGTTTTTT. It is translated as CATQTKPLNTGELFF.

V and J are TRBV18 and TRBJ1-1; 8 positions agree with TRBD1. The CDR3 loop spans 16 amino acids. Germline CDR1 reads KGHSH; CDR2 reads LQKENI. The V segment lost 2 bases and the J segment 2 bases; nucleotides outside the gene matches: 7. As DNA, the CDR3 is TGTGCCAGCTCACCAAAGGCGGCAGGGGGCAACACTGAAGCTTTCTTT. Protein product: CASSPKAAGGNTEAFF.

The V and J genes are TRBV29-1 and TRBJ2-2, with D tentatively TRBD2 (6 bases). Trimming left V 7 bases short and J 7 bases short, with 13 bases between. The CDR3 sequence is 12 residues long. Germline CDR1 and CDR2: SQVTM and ANQGSEA. The CDR3 sequence is CSGGVDVGELFF. CDR3 nucleotide sequence: TGCAGCGGGGGGGTCGACGTCGGGGAGCTGTTTTTT.

CDR3 loop: CASSEQANEKLFF. The CDR3 nucleotides are TGTGCCAGCAGTGAACAGGCTAATGAAAAACTGTTTTTT. V gene TRBV6-4 combines with J gene TRBJ1-4, with D maybe TRBD1 (5 bases). V was trimmed by 3 bases and J by 3 bases, leaving 5 bases between them. The CDR3 has 13 amino acids. The V gene's germline CDR1 is MRHNA and CDR2 SNTAGT.

This chain joins TRBV6-1 and TRBJ1-2, with D maybe TRBD1 (5 bases). V shed 8 bases and J shed 0 bases, with 7 bases lying between them. From germline, CDR1 is MNHNS and CDR2 SASEGT. The CDR3 loop spans 12 amino acids. The chain's CDR3 is CASLRANYGYTF. The DNA of the CDR3 is TGTGCCAGCCTCAGGGCTAACTATGGCTACACCTTC.

The V and J genes are TRBV2 and TRBJ2-5; D may be TRBD2 (6 bases). This CDR3 is 13 amino acids long. Germline V gene sequence: CDR1 SNHLY, CDR2 FYNNEI. Deletions cut 8 bases from V and 5 bases from J, with 15 bases between. For the CDR3, the DNA is TGTGCCAGCGGATTACGGGGAGGCGAGACCCAGTACTTC. Translating gives CASGLRGGETQYF.

V and J are TRBV7-2 and TRBJ2-5; tentatively, D is TRBD2 (5 bases). The germline CDR1 and CDR2 sequences are SGHTA and FQGNSA. Between the trimmed V and J ends, which lost 3 bases and 1 base, there was a span of 9 bases. This CDR3 comprises 14 residues. The CDR3: CASSFGNSQETQYF. The CDR3 DNA reads as TGTGCCAGCAGCTTCGGGAACTCCCAAGAGACCCAGTACTTC. Based on the CDR3 plus reference TRBV7-2 and TRBJ2-5, the full variable domain is GAGVSQSPSNKVTEKGKDVELRCDPISGHTALYWYRQSLGQGLEFLIYFQGNSAPDKSGLPSDRFSAERTGGSVSTLTIQRTQQEDSAVYLCASSFGNSQETQYFGPGTRLLVL.

The V call is TRBV6-1, the J call TRBJ2-3; D uncertain. There are 11 residues in the CDR3. Germline CDR1 is MNHNS and CDR2 is SASEGT. The V and J ends lost 5 bases and 7 bases respectively, with 7 bases between them. CDR3: CASSYGHTQYF. For the CDR3, the DNA is TGTGCCAGCAGTTACGGACATACGCAGTATTTT.

This CDR3 reads CASSIGSGSGAATDTQYF. CDR3 nucleotide sequence: TGTGCCAGTAGTATAGGGAGTGGTTCGGGGGCCGCCACAGATACGCAGTATTTT. The chain carries TRBV19 and TRBJ2-3; TRBD1 or TRBD2 may be the D gene (6 bases each). From germline, CDR1 is LNHDA and CDR2 SQIVND (reference sequence). V was shortened by 1 base and J by 2 bases, with 19 bases between the two germline ends. This CDR3 region has 18 residues.

Concerning this clone itself: The sample contains more than one DNA sequence encoding this CDR3. The chain carries TRBV5-1 and TRBJ1-1; 7 bases align to TRBD1. The CDR3 is 13 residues long. Germline V lookup: CDR1 SGHRS, CDR2 YFSETQ. V was pared by 5 bases and J by 4 bases, with 5 bases of the junction left unmatched. CDR3: CASRQGSGTEAFF. CDR3 DNA: TGCGCCAGCAGACAGGGGTCGGGCACTGAAGCTTTCTTT.

The genes are TRBV7-8 and TRBJ2-7; tentative D call: TRBD2 (6 bases). V gave up 4 bases and J gave up 7 bases, with 11 bases separating them. The CDR3 runs 12 residues. CDR1 and CDR2 (germline): SGHVS, FQNEAQ. In DNA, the CDR3 is TGTGCCAGCAGCTCAGGAGGGCCGGAGCAGTACTTC. The encoded protein is CASSSGGPEQYF.

The chain combines TRBV30 with TRBJ2-6, with 9 nucleotides matching TRBD2. Germline V gives CDR1 GTSNPN, CDR2 SVGIG (reference sequence). There are 14 residues in the CDR3. The J segment lost 3 bases and the V segment lost 7 bases, leaving 4 bases of the junction unmatched. CDR3 region: CASGLALGANVLTF. The CDR3 DNA reads TGTGCCTCGGGACTAGCTCTTGGGGCCAACGTCCTGACTTTC. The full variable domain, with the rest looked up from reference TRBV30 and TRBJ2-6, is SQTIHQWPATLVQPVGSPLSLECTVEGTSNPNLYWYRQAAGRGLQLLFYSVGIGQISSEVPQNLSASRPQDRQFILSSKKLLLSDSGFYLCASGLALGANVLTFGAGSRLTVL.

The chain couples TRBV30 to TRBJ2-7, with D possibly TRBD2 on 5 matching bases. The CDR3 spans 17 residues. The V gene lost 1 base and the J gene lost 0 bases, with 19 bases spanning the gap. Germline CDR1 is GTSNPN and CDR2 is SVGIG (reference sequence). CDR3 sequence reads: CAWSALSLVRGSYEQYF. The CDR3 DNA reads as TGTGCCTGGAGTGCTTTGTCCCTCGTCCGGGGCTCCTACGAGCAGTACTTC.

V usage is TRBV30 and J usage is TRBJ2-1; 9 nucleotides match TRBD2. J was trimmed by 4 bases and V by 6 bases; bases with no gene match: 7. CDR3 size: 14 residues. Germline V gene data show CDR1 as GTSNPN and CDR2 as SVGIG (reference sequence). CDR3 residues: CACGGRASYNEQFF. The CDR3 bases are TGTGCCTGTGGCGGGAGGGCCTCGTACAATGAGCAGTTCTTC. The whole variable domain, remainder taken from reference TRBV30 and TRBJ2-1, is SQTIHQWPATLVQPVGSPLSLECTVEGTSNPNLYWYRQAAGRGLQLLFYSVGIGQISSEVPQNLSASRPQDRQFILSSKKLLLSDSGFYLCACGGRASYNEQFFGPGTRLTVL.

This clone was seen at least ten times. The genes are TRBV10-2 and TRBJ2-2, with D perhaps given as TRBD1 or TRBD2 (5 bases each). The CDR3 loop spans 14 amino acids. Germline loops: CDR1 WSHSY, CDR2 SAAADI. V gave up 10 bases and J gave up 9 bases, with 21 bases separating them. The CDR3 bases are TGCGCCACCAAGTCGGGACCAACCAACTGGGAGCTGTTTTTT. This sequence encodes CATKSGPTNWELFF.

DNA of the CDR3: TGTGCCAGCAGCTTAACCAGCGGGAGTGGAGGGGATGAGCAGTTCTTC. Its translation is CASSLTSGSGGDEQFF. The gene calls are TRBV7-2 and TRBJ2-1; 8 bases are a match to TRBD2. This CDR3 contains 16 residues. The V gene's germline CDR1 is SGHTA and CDR2 FQGNSA. V shed 2 bases, J shed 8 bases, and the junction held 11 bases outside the gene matches. The full variable domain, its missing parts supplied by reference TRBV7-2 and TRBJ2-1, is GAGVSQSPSNKVTEKGKDVELRCDPISGHTALYWYRQSLGQGLEFLIYFQGNSAPDKSGLPSDRFSAERTGGSVSTLTIQRTQQEDSAVYLCASSLTSGSGGDEQFFGPGTRLTVL.

This chain uses TRBV28 with TRBJ2-7; D might be TRBD2 (5 bases). With 6 bases removed from V and 3 bases from J, the gap between germline ends came to 15 bases. This CDR3 comprises 14 residues. Germline assignment: CDR1 MDHEN and CDR2 SYDVKM. The CDR3 region is CASRPRPSGYEQYF. CDR3 nucleotides: TGTGCCAGCAGGCCCCGACCCAGCGGCTACGAGCAGTACTTC.

CDR3 protein: CASSDPIAGIADEQFF. The DNA for the CDR3 is TGCGCCAGCAGTGATCCCATAGCGGGAATCGCGGATGAGCAGTTCTTC. J is TRBJ2-1 and V is TRBV10-2, with 8 positions matching TRBD2. With 3 bases clipped from V and 8 bases from J, the junction kept 12 bases outside the gene matches. CDR3 length equals 16 residues. Germline V gene sequence: CDR1 WSHSY, CDR2 SAAADI.

The rearrangement joins TRBV27 to TRBJ2-7; D is perhaps TRBD1 or TRBD2 (5 bases each). CDR3 length equals 14 residues. The germline V gene encodes CDR1 MNHEY and CDR2 SMNVEV (reference sequence). V lost 5 bases, J lost 11 bases, and 22 bases lay in between. The CDR3, as DNA: TGTGCCAGCAGTCCGTCAATCGGACACATGGGGGAGTACTTC. It translates to CASSPSIGHMGEYF.

This clone has only a few counts. The chain uses TRBV11-3 and TRBJ2-1; 7 bases fit TRBD1. The CDR3 has 15 residues. Germline CDR1 reads SGHNT; CDR2 reads YENEEA. V shed 4 bases, J shed 9 bases, and the junction held 12 bases outside the gene matches. The CDR3 sequence is CASSSGQDLGGEQFF. CDR3 in DNA: TGTGCCAGCAGCTCAGGACAGGACTTAGGCGGTGAGCAGTTCTTC.

A few counts support this clone. The J gene is TRBJ2-3, the V gene TRBV11-3; D possibly corresponds to TRBD1 (5 bases). CDR3 length: 15 residues. V was pared by 1 base and J by 2 bases, with 10 bases between. The germline CDR1 and CDR2 sequences are SGHNT and YENEEA. CDR3 residues: CASSLGGGLTDTQYF. Here the CDR3 DNA reads TGTGCCAGCAGCTTAGGGGGCGGCCTCACAGATACGCAGTATTTT.

V gene TRBV12-5 combines with J gene TRBJ2-7, with unresolved D. V was clipped by 1 base and J by 0 bases, with 7 bases between them. Germline values: CDR1 LGHNT, CDR2 FRNRAP. The CDR3 covers 14 residues. This chain's CDR3 is CASGLGPDSYEQYF. The CDR3 DNA is TGTGCTAGTGGTTTGGGTCCGGACTCCTACGAGCAGTACTTC.

This clone came up a few times. J is TRBJ2-2 and V is TRBV7-3, with D maybe TRBD1 (6 bases). Germline CDR1 is SGHTA and CDR2 is FQGTGA. V lost 2 bases, J lost 5 bases, and 15 bases lay in between. The CDR3 has 16 amino acids. CDR3 DNA sequence: TGTGCCAGCAGCTTATCACCAGCCCAGGGGACCGGGGAGCTGTTTTTT. As protein: CASSLSPAQGTGELFF.

This clone has only a few counts. The CDR3 nucleotides read TGTGCCAGCAGTGGTGGGTTCGAAAACACTGAAGCTTTCTTT. This gives the protein CASSGGFENTEAFF. V is TRBV2 and J is TRBJ1-1, with unresolved D. Trimming stripped 4 bases from V and 2 bases from J, with 11 bases between. From germline, CDR1 is SNHLY and CDR2 FYNNEI. This CDR3 comprises 14 residues.

This chain joins TRBV11-2 and TRBJ2-1, with D possibly TRBD1 on 5 matching bases. The V end lost 2 bases, the J end lost 2 bases, and 10 bases lay between the germline ends. Germline V gives CDR1 SGHAT, CDR2 FQNNGV. CDR3 size: 15 residues. The CDR3 region is CASSLRSGTYNEQFF. The CDR3 DNA follows: TGTGCCAGCAGCTTAAGGTCAGGGACCTACAATGAGCAGTTCTTC.

The table lists this clone with a count of one. Here the CDR3 DNA reads TGCAGCGTTGCCGGACTAGCGGGAGGTTTAGATACGCAGTATTTT. Amino acids: CSVAGLAGGLDTQYF. The gene calls are TRBV29-1 and TRBJ2-3; 14 nucleotides agree with TRBD2. The V and J ends lost 4 bases and 5 bases, in that order; junction bases with no gene match: 5. There are 15 residues in the CDR3. Per the germline V gene, CDR1 is SQVTM and CDR2 is ANQGSEA.